This is a list of T cell receptor beta chains from one sample in a study of cytomegalovirus exposure and HLA in healthy donors. Measured with immunoSEQ multiplex PCR; TCRdb has only the in-frame clones, and not every one. The sample has about 190,000 clones; over 70% are singletons. Sequenced sample: PBMCs. Receptors originate from a young man in good health and CMV-seronegative. CDR3s include the opening cysteine and the closing phenylalanine or tryptophan. Fields, in order: V gene, J gene, D gene, clone size, CDR3 DNA, CDR3 protein. The D gene is left open where the match is weak. Not every row has a clone size; where given, it reads once, few, many or a size class.

TRBV5-1	TRBJ1-2	TRBD1	few	TGCGCCAGCAGCCCGGACAGGGTAGACGGCTATGGCTACACCTTC	CASSPDRVDGYGYTF
TRBV28	TRBJ1-2	TRBD1	.	TGTGCCAGCAGTCTCAACAGGGGATTCGGGGGCTACACCTTC	CASSLNRGFGGYTF
TRBV27	TRBJ1-2	TRBD1	.	TGTGCCAGCAGTTTTGGGACAGGCTATGGCTACACCTTC	CASSFGTGYGYTF
TRBV28	TRBJ1-2	TRBD1	.	TGTGCCAGCAGTTTATCGGACAGGGATCATGGCTACACCTTC	CASSLSDRDHGYTF
TRBV6-5	TRBJ2-7	TRBD2	once	TGTGCCAGCAGGTTGACTAGCGGTTCCTACGAGCAGTACTTC	CASRLTSGSYEQYF
TRBV5-1	TRBJ2-2	.	.	TGCGCCAGCAGCTTGGTCAGGGTGGGCACCGGGGAGCTGTTTTTT	CASSLVRVGTGELFF
TRBV5-4	TRBJ2-1	TRBD2	.	TGTGCCAGCAGCCCACCGGGACTAGCGGGATCCTATGAGCAGTTCTTC	CASSPPGLAGSYEQFF
TRBV28	TRBJ2-7	TRBD2	.	TGTGCCAGCACTCCAACTAGCGGGTCGACCTACGAGCAGTACTTC	CASTPTSGSTYEQYF
TRBV5-4	TRBJ1-5	.	.	TGTGCCAGCAGCTTAGGTCCCGACTATAGCAATCAGCCCCAGCATTTT	CASSLGPDYSNQPQHF
TRBV5-1	TRBJ2-7	.	.	TGCGCCAGCAGCTTAAGCAATACCTACGAGCAGTACTTC	CASSLSNTYEQYF
TRBV7-2	TRBJ2-2	TRBD1	few	TGTGCCAGCAGCTCAAGGGGGCCTCCGAACACCGGGGAGCTGTTTTTT	CASSSRGPPNTGELFF
TRBV27	TRBJ2-3	TRBD2	.	TGTGCCAGCTCCCGGGGGGGGTACACAGATACGCAGTATTTT	CASSRGGYTDTQYF
TRBV28	TRBJ1-6	.	few	TGTGCCAGCAGTTTGACAGGAAATTCACCCCTCCACTTT	CASSLTGNSPLHF
TRBV4-2	TRBJ1-1	.	.	TGTGCCAGCAGCCCACCTCTCAGTCCGACTGAAGCTTTCTTT	CASSPPLSPTEAFF
TRBV7-9	TRBJ2-3	TRBD1	once	TGTGCCAGCTCGGGACAGGGAACAGATACGCAGTATTTT	CASSGQGTDTQYF
TRBV5-4	TRBJ2-5	TRBD1	.	TGTGCCAGCAGCCCCGACAGGGGAGTAGGAGAGACCCAGTACTTC	CASSPDRGVGETQYF
TRBV28	TRBJ2-1	.	.	TGTGCCAGCAGTTCACAGGGTCACTCCTACAATGAGCAGTTCTTC	CASSSQGHSYNEQFF
TRBV5-1	TRBJ2-4	.	.	TGCGCCAGCAGCTTGGGGCCTCAGGGAGGCGGAAACATTCAGTACTTC	CASSLGPQGGGNIQYF
TRBV5-5	TRBJ2-7	TRBD1	.	TGTGCCAGCAGCTTGGACAGGGGGCCGGGGTACGAGCAGTACTTC	CASSLDRGPGYEQYF
TRBV6-6	TRBJ1-2	.	few	TGTGCCAGCAGTTACTCGCCAGGCCCGGGGGGCTACACCTTC	CASSYSPGPGGYTF
TRBV5-6	TRBJ2-5	TRBD1	once	TGTGCCAGCAGCCCGCCGGGGACAGGGGTTATCGGGTCCCAAGAGACCCAGTACTTC	CASSPPGTGVIGSQETQYF
TRBV19	TRBJ2-2	.	.	TGTGCCAGTAGGTTGTCGGGGTTGGACACCGGGGAGCTGTTTTTT	CASRLSGLDTGELFF
TRBV5-1	TRBJ1-1	TRBD1	.	TGCGCCAGCAGCCTCACAGGGGCCGGGGCTTTCTTT	CASSLTGAGAFF
TRBV19	TRBJ1-6	TRBD1	.	TGTGCCAGTAGTATAAGTCGACAGGGGACTAATTCACCCCTCCACTTT	CASSISRQGTNSPLHF
TRBV14	TRBJ1-2	TRBD1	few	TGTGCCAGCAGCCGGGACAGGTTGGATGGCTACACCTTC	CASSRDRLDGYTF
TRBV5-4	TRBJ1-5	.	.	TGTGCCAGCAGCTCAGGGGCCAGCCAGCCCCAGCATTTT	CASSSGASQPQHF
TRBV6-5	TRBJ2-7	TRBD1	.	TGTGCCAGCAGTGTTGGGACAGGGGCTTCCTACGAGCAGTACTTC	CASSVGTGASYEQYF